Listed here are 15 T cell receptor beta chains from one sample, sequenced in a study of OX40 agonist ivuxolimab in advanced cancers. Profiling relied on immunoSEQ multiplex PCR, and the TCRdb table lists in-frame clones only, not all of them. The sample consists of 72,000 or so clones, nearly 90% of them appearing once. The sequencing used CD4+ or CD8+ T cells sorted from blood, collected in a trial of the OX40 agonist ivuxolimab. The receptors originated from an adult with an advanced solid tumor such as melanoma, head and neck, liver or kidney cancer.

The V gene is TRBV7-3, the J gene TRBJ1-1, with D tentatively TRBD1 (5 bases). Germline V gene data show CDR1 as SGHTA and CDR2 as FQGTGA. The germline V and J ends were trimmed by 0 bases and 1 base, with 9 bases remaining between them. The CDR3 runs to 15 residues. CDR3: CASSLTSGGNTEAFF. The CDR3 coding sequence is TGTGCCAGCAGCTTAACGTCTGGGGGGAACACTGAAGCTTTCTTT. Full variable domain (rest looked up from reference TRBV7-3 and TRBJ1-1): GAGVSQTPSNKVTEKGKYVELRCDPISGHTALYWYRQSLGQGPEFLIYFQGTGAADDSGLPNDRFFAVRPEGSVSTLKIQRTERGDSAVYLCASSLTSGGNTEAFFGQGTRLTVV.

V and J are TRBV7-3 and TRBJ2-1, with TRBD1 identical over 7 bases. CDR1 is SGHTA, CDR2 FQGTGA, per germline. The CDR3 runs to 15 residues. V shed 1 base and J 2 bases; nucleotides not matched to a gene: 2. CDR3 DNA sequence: TGTGCCAGCAGCTTAAGCACAGGGGCCTACAATGAGCAGTTCTTC. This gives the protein CASSLSTGAYNEQFF.

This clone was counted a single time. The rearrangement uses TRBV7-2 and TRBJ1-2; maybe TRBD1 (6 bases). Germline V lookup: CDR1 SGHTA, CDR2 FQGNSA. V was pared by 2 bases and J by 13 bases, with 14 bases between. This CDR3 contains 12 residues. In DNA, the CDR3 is TGTGCCAGCAGCTTAATGAGACAGGATCCCACCTTC. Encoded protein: CASSLMRQDPTF.

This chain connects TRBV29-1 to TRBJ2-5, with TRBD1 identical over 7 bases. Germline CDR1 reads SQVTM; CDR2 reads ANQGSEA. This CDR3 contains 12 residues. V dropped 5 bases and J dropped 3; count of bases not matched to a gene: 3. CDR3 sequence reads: CSVRTGEETQYF. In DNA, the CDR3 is TGCAGCGTTCGAACAGGGGAAGAGACCCAGTACTTC.

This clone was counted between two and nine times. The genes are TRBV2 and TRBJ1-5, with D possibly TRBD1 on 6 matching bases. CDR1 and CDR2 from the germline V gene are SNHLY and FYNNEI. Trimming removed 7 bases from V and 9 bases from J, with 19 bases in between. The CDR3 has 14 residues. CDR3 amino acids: CASKTQGESGPQHF. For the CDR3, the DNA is TGTGCCAGCAAAACACAGGGAGAATCAGGGCCCCAGCATTTT.

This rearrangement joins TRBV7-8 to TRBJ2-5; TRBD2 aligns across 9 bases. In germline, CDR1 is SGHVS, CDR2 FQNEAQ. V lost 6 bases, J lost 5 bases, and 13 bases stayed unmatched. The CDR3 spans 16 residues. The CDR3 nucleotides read TGTGCCAGCAGGAAATCGCCGGGACTAGCTGAGGAGACCCAGTACTTC. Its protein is CASRKSPGLAEETQYF.

The CDR3 DNA reads as TGCGCCAGCAGCTATGGGGGCGGCACAGATACGCAGTATTTT. Its translation: CASSYGGGTDTQYF. This chain links TRBV5-1 with TRBJ2-3; possible D gene TRBD1, 6 bases. V dropped 3 bases and J dropped 1 base, with 9 bases sitting between them. The CDR3 sequence is 14 residues long. CDR1 and CDR2 (germline): SGHRS, YFSETQ. The full variable domain, its missing parts supplied by reference TRBV5-1 and TRBJ2-3, is KAGVTQTPRYLIKTRGQQVTLSCSPISGHRSVSWYQQTPGQGLQFLFEYFSETQRNKGNFPGRFSGRQFSNSRSEMNVSTLELGDSALYLCASSYGGGTDTQYFGPGTRLTVL.

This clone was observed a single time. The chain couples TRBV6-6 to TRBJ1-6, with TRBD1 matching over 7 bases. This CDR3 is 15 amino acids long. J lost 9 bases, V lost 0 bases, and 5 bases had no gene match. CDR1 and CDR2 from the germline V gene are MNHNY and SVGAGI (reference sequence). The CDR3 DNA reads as TGTGCCAGCAGTTACTCCCCAGGGGGTTTTTCACCCCTCCACTTT. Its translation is CASSYSPGGFSPLHF.

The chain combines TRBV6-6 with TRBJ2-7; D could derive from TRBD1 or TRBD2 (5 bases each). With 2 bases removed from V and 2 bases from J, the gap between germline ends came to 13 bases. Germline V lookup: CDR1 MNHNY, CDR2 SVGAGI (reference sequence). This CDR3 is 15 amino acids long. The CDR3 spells CASSYPGTLAYEQYF. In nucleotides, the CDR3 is TGTGCCAGCAGTTACCCCGGGACCCTCGCCTACGAGCAGTACTTC.

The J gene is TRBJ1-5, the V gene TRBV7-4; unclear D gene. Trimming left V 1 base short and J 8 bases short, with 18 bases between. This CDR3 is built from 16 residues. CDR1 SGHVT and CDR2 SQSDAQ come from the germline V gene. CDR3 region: CASSLGEATICEPQHF. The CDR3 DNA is TGTGCCAGCAGCTTAGGAGAAGCCACTATATGTGAGCCCCAGCATTTT.

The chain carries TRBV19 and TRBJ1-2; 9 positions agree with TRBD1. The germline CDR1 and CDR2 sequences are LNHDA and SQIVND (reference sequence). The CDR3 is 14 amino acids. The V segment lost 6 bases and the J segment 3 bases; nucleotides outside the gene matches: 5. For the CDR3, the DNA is TGTGCCAGTAGCCGGACAGGGGAGGACTATGGCTACACCTTC. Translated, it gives CASSRTGEDYGYTF.

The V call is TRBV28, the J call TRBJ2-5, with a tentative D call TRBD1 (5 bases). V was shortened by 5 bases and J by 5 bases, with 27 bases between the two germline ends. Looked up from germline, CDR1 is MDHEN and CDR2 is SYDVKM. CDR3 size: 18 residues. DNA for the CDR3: TGTGCCAGCAGTCCGCCGCAGGGTGTTTCATACAAAGGCGAGACCCAGTACTTC. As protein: CASSPPQGVSYKGETQYF.

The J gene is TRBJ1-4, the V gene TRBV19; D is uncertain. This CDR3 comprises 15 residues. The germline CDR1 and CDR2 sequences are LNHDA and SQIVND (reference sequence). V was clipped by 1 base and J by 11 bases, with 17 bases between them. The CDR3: CASSIAGSHSQKLFF. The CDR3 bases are TGTGCCAGTAGTATAGCCGGCAGCCACTCGCAGAAACTGTTTTTT.

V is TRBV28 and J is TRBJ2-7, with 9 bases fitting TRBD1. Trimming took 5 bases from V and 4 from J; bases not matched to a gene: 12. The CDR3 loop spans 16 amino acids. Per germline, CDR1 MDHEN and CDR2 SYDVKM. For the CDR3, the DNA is TGTGCCAGCAGTCCCCCGGACAGGGGCGGTCTTTACGAGCAGTACTTC. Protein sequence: CASSPPDRGGLYEQYF.

The CDR3 DNA reads as TGTGCCAGTACCCCCAGGACAGGGTGGTTGACCAGTCAGCCCCAGCATTTT. This encodes CASTPRTGWLTSQPQHF. The chain carries TRBV19 and TRBJ1-5; 8 bases agree with TRBD1. CDR1 is LNHDA and CDR2 is SQIVND in the germline V gene (reference sequence). J lost 6 bases, V lost 7 bases, and 17 bases had no gene match. This CDR3 region has 17 residues.